Listed here are 5 T cell receptor beta chains from one sample, sequenced in a study of cytomegalovirus exposure and HLA in healthy donors. With 60 Vbeta and 13 Jbeta primers, the PCR was carried out. Measured with immunoSEQ multiplex PCR; TCRdb has only the in-frame clones, and not every one. Altogether 200,000 to 250,000 clones are present, 75% to 85% being singletons, with the ten largest covering 2.5% to 3.5%. The specimen was PBMCs. The receptors here all came from a woman in her forties in good health and CMV-seronegative.

This clone was counted a single time. The chain carries TRBV11-2 and TRBJ2-1; TRBD2 might be the D (5 bases). Per the germline V gene, CDR1 is SGHAT and CDR2 is FQNNGV. This CDR3 is 15 amino acids long. V was cut by 1 base and J by 9 bases, with 16 bases left in between. The CDR3 DNA is TGTGCCAGCAGCTTAGGCGACTATAGCAGGACTGAGCAGTTCTTC. This codes for CASSLGDYSRTEQFF. Complete variable domain (other parts from reference TRBV11-2 and TRBJ2-1): EAGVAQSPRYKIIEKRQSVAFWCNPISGHATLYWYQQILGQGPKLLIQFQNNGVVDDSQLPKDRFSAERLKGVDSTLKIQPAKLEDSAVYLCASSLGDYSRTEQFFGPGTRLTVL.

In DNA form, the CDR3 reads TGTGCCAGCTCACCGAACAGGGGGCGAGGCTACACCTTC. Protein: CASSPNRGRGYTF. The chain combines TRBV18 with TRBJ1-2, with 9 bases identical to TRBD1. V lost 3 bases and J lost 8; bases outside the gene matches: 4. CDR1 and CDR2 from the germline V gene are KGHSH and LQKENI. The CDR3 covers 13 residues.

The V and J genes are TRBV6-1 and TRBJ2-7; TRBD1 aligns across 8 bases. CDR1 MNHNS and CDR2 SASEGT come from the germline V gene. The CDR3 covers 15 residues. Germline trimming cut 4 bases from V and 0 bases from J; bases unmatched to any gene: 5. The CDR3: CASSAGTGNSYEQYF. The CDR3, as DNA: TGTGCCAGCAGTGCCGGGACAGGCAACTCCTACGAGCAGTACTTC.

The chain combines TRBV7-3 with TRBJ2-2; 7 bases map to TRBD2. V shed 7 bases, J shed 1 base, and the junction held 3 bases outside the gene matches. The germline V gene encodes CDR1 SGHTA and CDR2 FQGTGA. The CDR3 covers 14 residues. CDR3 region: CASKKRENTGELFF. CDR3 nucleotides: TGTGCCAGCAAGAAGCGGGAGAACACCGGGGAGCTGTTTTTT.

The chain combines TRBV29-1 with TRBJ1-5; 8 nucleotides align to TRBD1. CDR3 size: 14 residues. V trimming: 7 bases; J trimming: 2 bases; junction bases outside the gene matches: 7. Germline lookup yields CDR1 SQVTM and CDR2 ANQGSEA. In DNA form, the CDR3 reads TGCAGCGCCTGGACAGGGTTTGGCAATCAGCCCCAGCATTTT. Amino acids: CSAWTGFGNQPQHF.